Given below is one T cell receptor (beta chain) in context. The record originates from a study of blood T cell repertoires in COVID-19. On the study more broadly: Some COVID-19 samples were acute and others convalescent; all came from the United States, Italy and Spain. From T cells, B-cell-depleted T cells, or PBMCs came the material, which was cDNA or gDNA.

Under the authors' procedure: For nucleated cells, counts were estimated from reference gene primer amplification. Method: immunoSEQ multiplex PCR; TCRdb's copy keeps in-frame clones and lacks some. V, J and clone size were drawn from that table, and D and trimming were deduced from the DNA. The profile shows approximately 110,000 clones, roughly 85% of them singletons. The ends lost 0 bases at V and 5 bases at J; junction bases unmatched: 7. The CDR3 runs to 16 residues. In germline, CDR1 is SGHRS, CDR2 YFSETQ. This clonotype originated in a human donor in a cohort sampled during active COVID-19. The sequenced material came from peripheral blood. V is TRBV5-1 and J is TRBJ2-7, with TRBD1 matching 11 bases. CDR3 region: CASSLGTGGDRNEQYF. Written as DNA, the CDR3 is TGCGCCAGCAGCTTGGGGACAGGGGGCGATCGGAACGAGCAGTACTTC. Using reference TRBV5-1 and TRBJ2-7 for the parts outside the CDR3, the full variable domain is KAGVTQTPRYLIKTRGQQVTLSCSPISGHRSVSWYQQTPGQGLQFLFEYFSETQRNKGNFPGRFSGRQFSNSRSEMNVSTLELGDSALYLCASSLGTGGDRNEQYFGPGTRLTVT.